This T cell receptor beta chain was observed in a study of shared clonotypes between healthy human individuals. Findings and limits, study-wide: Shared clonotypes: 4.5% to 5% naive CD4, 3.5% to 4% naive CD8, about 2.5% memory CD4, 0.4% memory CD8. When compared with the clonotypes that were shared by all four sorted-subset donors, the non-shared clonotypes turned out to have lower generation probabilities. Owing to a small donor count, the genetic and exposure-history diversity represented was limited.

The table came from immunoSEQ multiplex PCR; TCRdb's copy has only in-frame clones and leaves some out. The profile shows fewer than 3 million clones, just under 95% of them singletons. Note on this clone: Its antigen is not identified.

The CDR3 consists of 12 residues. The V end lost 3 bases, the J end lost 8 bases, and 10 bases lay between the germline ends. Germline-derived CDR1 and CDR2 are SGHAT and FQNNGV. The chain couples TRBV11-2 to TRBJ1-2; D gene uncertain. The sequence came from a man younger than 35 in good health. Some clones in this sample may be carry-over from other donors' samples. The sequencing sample was made of naive CD4+ T cells from PBMCs. Documented subset: CD45RA+ positively selected. CDR3 DNA: TGTGCCAGCAGCTTCGCCGGGGTAGGCTACACCTTC. Its translation is CASSFAGVGYTF.